Presented here are 20 T cell receptor beta chains from one specimen sequenced in a study of TIL therapy for anti-PD-1-resistant metastatic lung cancer. As to time point: pre-treatment sample, taken before nivolumab and TIL therapy. Sequencing used immunoSEQ v3. Sequencing used immunoSEQ multiplex PCR; TCRdb keeps in-frame clones, though not all of them. Counted here are about 60,000 clones, under 75% occurring once; the ten biggest clones make up roughly 6.6%. The source was blood, collected at baseline. These TCRs come from a person aged 25 to 80 with non-small cell lung cancer.

This clone has only a few counts. This chain links TRBV5-1 with TRBJ1-1; D is perhaps TRBD1 (5 bases). The CDR3 covers 15 residues. CDR1 and CDR2 (germline): SGHRS, YFSETQ. The germline V and J ends were trimmed by 1 base and 3 bases, with 13 bases remaining between them. CDR3 sequence (DNA): TGCGCCAGCAGCTTGTTTTCTGGGGGGGACACTGAAGCTTTCTTT. Its translation: CASSLFSGGDTEAFF.

The chain uses TRBV28 and TRBJ2-3; D is undetermined. Trimming removed 7 bases at V and 0 bases at J, with 14 bases between. The germline gives CDR1 MDHEN, CDR2 SYDVKM. This CDR3 is 15 amino acids long. The CDR3 nucleotides read TGTGCCAGCAAAGACCGCCTTTATAGCACAGATACGCAGTATTTT. Translating gives CASKDRLYSTDTQYF.

The chain recombines TRBV15 with TRBJ2-1, with D uncertain. The CDR3 contains 15 residues. Germline CDR1 reads LNHNV; CDR2 reads YYDKDF (reference sequence). V was cut by 0 bases and J by 4 bases, with 10 bases left in between. CDR3 bases: TGTGCCACCAGCAGAGATATATCGGGTTACAATGAGCAGTTCTTC. Translating gives CATSRDISGYNEQFF.

The V gene is TRBV13, the J gene TRBJ1-1; possibly TRBD1 for D (6 bases). The V gene lost 5 bases and the J gene lost 6 bases, with 19 bases spanning the gap. The germline gives CDR1 PRHDT, CDR2 FYEKMQ (reference sequence). This CDR3 contains 15 residues. The CDR3 bases are TGTGCCAGCAGCCTAGACCGGGGGCTCTCGGCTGAAGCTTTCTTT. This encodes CASSLDRGLSAEAFF.

This clone was counted only a few times. This chain uses TRBV7-4 with TRBJ2-7; no clear D. The V end was cut by 5 bases, the J end by 3 bases, with 14 bases between. The CDR3 runs 14 residues. Germline V gives CDR1 SGHVT, CDR2 SQSDAQ. CDR3 residues: CASSRHWSGYEQYF. The CDR3 DNA follows: TGTGCCAGCAGCCGTCATTGGTCTGGCTACGAGCAGTACTTC.

The table lists this clone with a few counts. The CDR3 spells CASSPGGTSGTGELFF. The CDR3 coding sequence is TGCGCCAGCAGCCCGGGAGGGACTAGCGGCACCGGGGAGCTGTTTTTT. V and J are TRBV5-1 and TRBJ2-2; 11 bases fit TRBD2. V lost 4 bases and J lost 4; bases outside the gene matches: 6. CDR1 and CDR2 (germline): SGHRS, YFSETQ. The CDR3 runs to 16 residues. The variable domain in full, with the rest retrieved from reference TRBV5-1 and TRBJ2-2, is KAGVTQTPRYLIKTRGQQVTLSCSPISGHRSVSWYQQTPGQGLQFLFEYFSETQRNKGNFPGRFSGRQFSNSRSEMNVSTLELGDSALYLCASSPGGTSGTGELFFGEGSRLTVL.

The rearrangement links TRBV4-2 to TRBJ2-7; 10 positions agree with TRBD2. Germline V CDR1 and CDR2: LGHNA, YNFKEQ. This CDR3 contains 15 residues. J gave up 3 bases and V 8 bases, and 10 bases lay outside the gene matches. The CDR3 DNA sequence: TGTGCCAGCGCGGAAAGAGTAGCGGGGGGCTACGAGCAGTACTTC. Its protein product is CASAERVAGGYEQYF.

The chain combines TRBV13 with TRBJ2-5, with D uncertain. V lost 0 bases to trimming and J lost 5 bases, with 10 bases between them. The CDR3 totals 14 residues. Germline V gene lookup returns CDR1 PRHDT and CDR2 FYEKMQ (reference sequence). CDR3 region: CASSLGSGWETQYF. Here the CDR3 DNA reads TGTGCCAGCAGCTTAGGCTCAGGCTGGGAGACCCAGTACTTC.

This clone was picked up many times. The V and J genes are TRBV2 and TRBJ1-5; no clear D. The germline V gene has CDR1 SNHLY and CDR2 FYNNEI. Trimming cost V 5 bases and J 7 bases, with 15 bases left between them. The CDR3 length is 14 residues. The CDR3 sequence: CASSSIGGSQPQHF. The CDR3 nucleotides are TGTGCCAGCAGTTCCATAGGTGGGAGCCAGCCCCAGCATTTT. Based on the CDR3 plus reference TRBV2 and TRBJ1-5, the full variable domain is EPEVTQTPSHQVTQMGQEVILRCVPISNHLYFYWYRQILGQKVEFLVSFYNNEISEKSEIFDDQFSVERPDGSNFTLKIRSTKLEDSAMYFCASSSIGGSQPQHFGDGTRLSIL.

In its sample, this clone was seen once. The J gene is TRBJ2-7, the V gene TRBV11-3; D possibly corresponds to TRBD1 (5 bases). The CDR3 extends over 15 amino acids. V was shortened by 4 bases and J by 0 bases, with 13 bases between the two germline ends. The germline V gene has CDR1 SGHNT and CDR2 YENEEA. Written as DNA, the CDR3 is TGTGCCAGCAGCTCCCCGACAGCCCACTCCTACGAGCAGTACTTC. This translates into CASSSPTAHSYEQYF.

The J gene is TRBJ1-2, the V gene TRBV6-1; D is ambiguous. From germline, CDR1 is MNHNS and CDR2 SASEGT. V lost 6 bases and J 4 bases, leaving 12 bases between the germline ends. The CDR3 extends over 13 amino acids. Written as DNA, the CDR3 is TGTGCCAGCAGAGACGGACCAAGCTATGGCTACACCTTC. It specifies CASRDGPSYGYTF.

V gene TRBV18 combines with J gene TRBJ2-7, with 14 bases that match TRBD2. From germline, CDR1 is KGHSH and CDR2 LQKENI. The CDR3 consists of 15 residues. With 4 bases clipped from V and 6 bases from J, the junction kept 5 bases outside the gene matches. In nucleotides, the CDR3 is TGTGCCAGCTCACAAGGACTAGCGGGAGGTCTCGAGCAGTACTTC. Amino acids: CASSQGLAGGLEQYF.

V and J are TRBV5-1 and TRBJ2-1; D is ambiguous. Deletions cut 2 bases from V and 0 bases from J, with 12 bases between. CDR3 size: 16 residues. The germline CDR1 and CDR2 sequences are SGHRS and YFSETQ. CDR3 nucleotide sequence: TGCGCCAGCAGCTTTTTGCCGGACGCCTCCTACAATGAGCAGTTCTTC. Its translation is CASSFLPDASYNEQFF.

This chain uses TRBV11-3 with TRBJ1-2; 8 nucleotides line up with TRBD1. This CDR3 has 15 amino acids. The V gene end was trimmed by 3 bases and the J gene end by 5 bases; junction bases not matched to a gene: 8. Germline CDR1 is SGHNT and CDR2 is YENEEA. CDR3: CASSLPGQERYGYTF. The CDR3 nucleotides are TGTGCCAGCAGCTTGCCGGGACAGGAAAGATATGGCTACACCTTC. Full variable domain (missing parts from reference TRBV11-3 and TRBJ1-2): EAGVVQSPRYKIIEKKQPVAFWCNPISGHNTLYWYLQNLGQGPELLIRYENEEAVDDSQLPKDRFSAERLKGVDSTLKIQPAELGDSAVYLCASSLPGQERYGYTFGSGTRLTVV.

The chain has TRBV4-2 and TRBJ2-3; TRBD2 matches at 16 bases. Germline lookup yields CDR1 LGHNA and CDR2 YNFKEQ. V lost 3 bases and J lost 3; bases outside the gene matches: 3. This CDR3 contains 17 residues. The CDR3 nucleotides read TGTGCCAGCAGCCAGGGACTAGCGGGGGGGCTAACAGATACGCAGTATTTT. Its translation: CASSQGLAGGLTDTQYF.

This chain joins TRBV11-3 and TRBJ2-1; D may be TRBD2 (6 bases). Trimming shortened V by 4 bases and J by 8 bases, and 12 bases separated the two germline ends. Germline-derived CDR1 and CDR2 are SGHNT and YENEEA. The CDR3 contains 13 residues. For the CDR3, the DNA is TGTGCCAGCAGCTATGCGGGGACGGATGAGCAGTTCTTC. Its translation is CASSYAGTDEQFF. The entire variable domain, with the rest obtained from reference TRBV11-3 and TRBJ2-1, is as follows: EAGVVQSPRYKIIEKKQPVAFWCNPISGHNTLYWYLQNLGQGPELLIRYENEEAVDDSQLPKDRFSAERLKGVDSTLKIQPAELGDSAVYLCASSYAGTDEQFFGPGTRLTVL.

The V call is TRBV2, the J call TRBJ1-2; no reliable D call. The length of the CDR3 is 13 residues. The V gene lost 6 bases and the J gene lost 2 bases, with 10 bases spanning the gap. Germline CDR1 and CDR2: SNHLY and FYNNEI. This CDR3 is CASRAGINYGYTF. The CDR3 DNA is TGTGCCAGCAGGGCAGGAATCAACTATGGCTACACCTTC.

The chain couples TRBV5-6 to TRBJ1-1, with D hard to call. Germline loops: CDR1 SGHDT, CDR2 YYEEEE. This CDR3 region has 14 residues. The V gene lost 0 bases and the J gene lost 5 bases, with 11 bases spanning the gap. The CDR3 reads CASSLGAPGTEAFF. The DNA of the CDR3 is TGTGCCAGCAGCTTGGGTGCCCCCGGGACTGAAGCTTTCTTT.

The rearrangement links TRBV2 to TRBJ1-6, with 7 nucleotides matching TRBD1. V lost 4 bases to trimming and J lost 6 bases; unmatched junction nucleotides: 3. The CDR3 loop spans 14 amino acids. Germline V gene data show CDR1 as SNHLY and CDR2 as FYNNEI. The CDR3 nucleotides are TGTGCCAGCAGTGTTCAGGGGGGTAATTCACCCCTCCACTTT. It is translated as CASSVQGGNSPLHF. Variable domain in full (rest from reference TRBV2 and TRBJ1-6): EPEVTQTPSHQVTQMGQEVILRCVPISNHLYFYWYRQILGQKVEFLVSFYNNEISEKSEIFDDQFSVERPDGSNFTLKIRSTKLEDSAMYFCASSVQGGNSPLHFGNGTRLTVT.

This clone came up a few times. This chain joins TRBV5-1 and TRBJ1-2; TRBD1 matches 8 bases. V trimming: 0 bases; J trimming: 3 bases; junction bases outside the gene matches: 4. The CDR3 is 15 amino acids. In germline, CDR1 is SGHRS, CDR2 YFSETQ. The CDR3 region is CASSLEATGDYGYTF. The CDR3 DNA follows: TGCGCCAGCAGCTTGGAGGCGACAGGGGACTATGGCTACACCTTC. The variable domain in full, with the rest retrieved from reference TRBV5-1 and TRBJ1-2, is KAGVTQTPRYLIKTRGQQVTLSCSPISGHRSVSWYQQTPGQGLQFLFEYFSETQRNKGNFPGRFSGRQFSNSRSEMNVSTLELGDSALYLCASSLEATGDYGYTFGSGTRLTVV.